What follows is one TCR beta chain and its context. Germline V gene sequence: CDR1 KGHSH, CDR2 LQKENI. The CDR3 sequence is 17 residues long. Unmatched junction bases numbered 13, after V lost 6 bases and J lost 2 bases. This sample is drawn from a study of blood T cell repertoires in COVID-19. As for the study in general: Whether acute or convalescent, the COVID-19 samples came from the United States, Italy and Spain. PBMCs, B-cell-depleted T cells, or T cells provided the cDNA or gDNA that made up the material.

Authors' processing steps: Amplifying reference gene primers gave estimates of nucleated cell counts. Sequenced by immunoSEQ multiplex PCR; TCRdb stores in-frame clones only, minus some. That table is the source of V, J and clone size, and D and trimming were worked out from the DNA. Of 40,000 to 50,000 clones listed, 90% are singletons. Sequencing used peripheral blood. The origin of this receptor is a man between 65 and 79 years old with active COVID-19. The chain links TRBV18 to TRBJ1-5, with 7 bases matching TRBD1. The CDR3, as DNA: TGTGCCAGCTCCCGAACGAGGCAGGGGGAGGGCAATCAGCCCCAGCATTTT. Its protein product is CASSRTRQGEGNQPQHF.